The clone carrying this T cell receptor (beta chain) was seen a few times. Its antigen is unidentified. The source of the sample is a study of response to subunit inactivated influenza vaccine. Broader study findings: That few new T cells are recruited by each seasonal influenza vaccination was the authors' suggestion.

Via MiXCR, TCRdb re-called the RT-PCR reads, giving one row per CDR3 protein. Among approximately 490,000 distinct CDR3 sequences listed, roughly 7.9% were seen once. CDR3 length: 15 amino acids. V shed 4 bases and J shed 5 bases, with 17 bases lying between them. Germline assignment: CDR1 MDHEN and CDR2 SYDVKM. The genes are TRBV28 and TRBJ1-2; TRBD1 might be the D (5 bases). This sequence was found in a man between 50 and 75 years old who received an inactivated influenza vaccine. The input for sequencing was PBMCs from blood, taken roughly 24 months after vaccination. The CDR3 is CASSWEGLTVYGYTF. As DNA, the CDR3 is TGTGCCAGCAGTTGGGAGGGACTTACAGTATATGGCTACACCTTC.